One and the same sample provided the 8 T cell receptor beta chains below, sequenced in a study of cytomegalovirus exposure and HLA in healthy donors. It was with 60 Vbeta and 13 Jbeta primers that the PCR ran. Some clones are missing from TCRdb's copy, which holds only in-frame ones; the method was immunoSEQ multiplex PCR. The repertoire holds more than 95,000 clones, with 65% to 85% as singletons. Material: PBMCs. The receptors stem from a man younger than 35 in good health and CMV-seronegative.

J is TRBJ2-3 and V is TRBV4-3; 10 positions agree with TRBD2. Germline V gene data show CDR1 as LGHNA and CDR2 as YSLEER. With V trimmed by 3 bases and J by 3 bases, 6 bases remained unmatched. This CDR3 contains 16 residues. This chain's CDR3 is CASSQGGSGRTDTQYF. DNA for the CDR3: TGCGCCAGCAGCCAGGGGGGTAGCGGGAGGACAGATACGCAGTATTTT.

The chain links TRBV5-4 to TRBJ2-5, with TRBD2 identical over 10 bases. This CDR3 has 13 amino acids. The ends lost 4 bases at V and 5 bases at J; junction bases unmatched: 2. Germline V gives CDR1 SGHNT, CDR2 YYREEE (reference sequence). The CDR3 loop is CASSTGLAETQYF. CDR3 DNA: TGTGCCAGCAGCACGGGACTAGCGGAGACCCAGTACTTC.

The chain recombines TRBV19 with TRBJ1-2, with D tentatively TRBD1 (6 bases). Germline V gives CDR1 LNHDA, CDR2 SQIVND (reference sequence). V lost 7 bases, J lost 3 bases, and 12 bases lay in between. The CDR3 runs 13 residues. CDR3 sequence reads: CASTVGQYYGYTF. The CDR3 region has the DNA TGTGCCAGTACCGTCGGACAGTACTATGGCTACACCTTC.

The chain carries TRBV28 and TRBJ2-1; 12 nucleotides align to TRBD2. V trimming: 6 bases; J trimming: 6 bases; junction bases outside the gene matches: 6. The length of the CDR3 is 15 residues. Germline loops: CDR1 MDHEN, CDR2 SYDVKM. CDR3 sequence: CASSHLAGGINEQFF. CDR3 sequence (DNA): TGTGCCAGCAGCCATCTAGCGGGAGGGATCAATGAGCAGTTCTTC.

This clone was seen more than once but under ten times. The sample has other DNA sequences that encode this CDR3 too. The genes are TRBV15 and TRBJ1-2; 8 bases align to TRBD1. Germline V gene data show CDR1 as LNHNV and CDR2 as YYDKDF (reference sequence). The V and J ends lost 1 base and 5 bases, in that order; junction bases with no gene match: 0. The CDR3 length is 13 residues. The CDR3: CATSRGTGYGYTF. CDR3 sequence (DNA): TGTGCCACCAGCAGAGGGACAGGGTATGGCTACACCTTC.

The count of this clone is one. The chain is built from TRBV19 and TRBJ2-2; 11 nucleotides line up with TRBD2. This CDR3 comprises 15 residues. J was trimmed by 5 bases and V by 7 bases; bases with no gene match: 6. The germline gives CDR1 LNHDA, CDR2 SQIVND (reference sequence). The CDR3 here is CASIRTSGWTGELFF. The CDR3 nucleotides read TGTGCCAGTATAAGGACTAGCGGGTGGACCGGGGAGCTGTTTTTT.

The CDR3: CASSLGGYYGYTF. The CDR3 DNA reads as TGTGCCAGCAGCTTGGGGGGGTATTATGGCTACACCTTC. The genes are TRBV7-8 and TRBJ1-2, with TRBD1 as a possible D gene (5 bases). Germline CDR1 reads SGHVS; CDR2 reads FQNEAQ. Trimming took off 3 bases at V and 5 bases at J, with 10 bases between the two ends. The length of the CDR3 is 13 residues.

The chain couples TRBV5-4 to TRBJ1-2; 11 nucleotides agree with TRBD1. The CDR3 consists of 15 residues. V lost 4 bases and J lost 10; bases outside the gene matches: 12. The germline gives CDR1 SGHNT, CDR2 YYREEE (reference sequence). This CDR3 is CASSARDRGSGDYTF. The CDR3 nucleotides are TGTGCCAGCAGCGCCCGGGACAGGGGGAGTGGTGACTACACCTTC.